This note documents a single T cell receptor beta chain sequence. As yet, its antigen is unknown. The source of the sample is a study of beta chain features in type 1 diabetes. Notes on the study in general: There was a moderate but significant shortening of TCRB CDR3s in all four CD4+ subsets of Type 1 diabetes patients.

A sort by CD45RO/CCR7/CD25/CD127/CD95/CD27 yielded CD4+ naive, central memory, regulatory and stem cell-like memory cells. V lost 0 bases, J lost 2 bases, and 6 bases lay in between. Per the germline V gene, CDR1 is MRHNA and CDR2 is SNTAGT. The CDR3 has 14 residues. Reverse transcription of all isolated RNA meant that expressed TCRB transcripts were sequenced. Naive, central memory and regulatory T cell samples yielded around 3.3 million reads on average. The data were produced by immunoSEQ multiplex PCR, yet TCRdb's version contains in-frame clones alone and is incomplete. The profile shows 600,000 to 700,000 clones, roughly 12% of them singletons.

The receptor comes from a man aged 30-40 years with type 1 diabetes. This chain joins TRBV6-4 and TRBJ2-3; D remains ambiguous. Material: naive CD4+ T cells from blood. The CDR3 loop reads CASSDSGVTDTQYF. Written as DNA, the CDR3 is TGTGCCAGCAGTGACTCTGGGGTCACAGATACGCAGTATTTT.